Listed below are T cell receptor beta chains from one sample, sequenced in a study of response to subunit inactivated influenza vaccine. In TCRdb, the RT-PCR reads were re-called with MiXCR into one record per CDR3 protein. The sample includes roughly 670,000 distinct CDR3 sequences, approximately 15% seen only once; the top ten take roughly 7.6%. The specimen comprised PBMCs from blood, sampled 14 to 15 days before vaccination. These receptors were collected from a man between 45 and 60 years old who received an inactivated influenza vaccine. The CDR3 runs from the conserved cysteine through the conserved F or W. A D gene is named only where the DNA matches it firmly. Rows give clone size only sometimes, using once, few, many, or a class for an expanded clone.

cdr3_length j_call v_call clone_size d_call cdr3_nt cdr3_aa
16 TRBJ2-1 TRBV3-1 - - TGTGCCAGCAGCCCCGCGTTCGGGATAAACTACAATGAGCAGTTCTTC CASSPAFGINYNEQFF
16 TRBJ1-6 TRBV20-1 many - TGCAGTGCTAGAGATTCCGGGACGATCTATAATTCACCCCTCCACTTT CSARDSGTIYNSPLHF
16 TRBJ1-1 TRBV5-5 - - TGTGCCAGCAGCAACCTCTGGAGACAATCGTACACTGAAGCTTTCTTT CASSNLWRQSYTEAFF
18 TRBJ2-1 TRBV6-2/TRBV6-3 - - TGTGCCAGCAGTTACTCACCCTGGACAGCTTCTACGACCAATGAGCAGTTCTTC CASSYSPWTASTTNEQFF
14 TRBJ2-7 TRBV11-2 many - TGTGCCAGCAGCTTAGTAGGATCTCCCTACGAGCAGTACTTC CASSLVGSPYEQYF
13 TRBJ2-1 TRBV29-1 few - TGCAGCGTTGCGGCTATACGATCGGGAGAGCAGTTCTTC CSVAAIRSGEQFF
13 TRBJ1-3 TRBV5-6 - TRBD1 TGTGCCAGCAGCTTCGGGACAGGGAGTACCATATATTTT CASSFGTGSTIYF
19 TRBJ2-3 TRBV28 few TRBD1 TGTGCCAGCAGTTCCGGGGGAGTCGGGACAGGCGAGACCCCAGATACGCAGTATTTT CASSSGGVGTGETPDTQYF
10 TRBJ2-5 TRBV20-1 few - TGCAGTGCTGGGTCGGAGACCCAGTACTTC CSAGSETQYF
14 TRBJ2-1 TRBV30 few TRBD2 TGTGCCTGGAGGATCGGGACTAGCGCGAGTGAGCAGTTCTTC CAWRIGTSASEQFF
16 TRBJ2-1 TRBV3-1 - - TGTGCCAGCAGCCAAGTTGGTGTTACTAGCCGTACTGAGCAGTTCTTC CASSQVGVTSRTEQFF
13 TRBJ1-1 TRBV29-1 few - TGCAGCGTTGAAGATGGAGGCAGGGGAGAAGCTTTCTTT CSVEDGGRGEAFF
14 TRBJ2-7 TRBV29-1 many - TGCAGCGTTCACGCAGCCGGTAGCTCCTACGAGCAGTACTTC CSVHAAGSSYEQYF
15 TRBJ2-1 TRBV4-2 few - TGTGCCAGCAGCCGGGACCAGAGCTCCTACAATGAGCAGTTCTTC CASSRDQSSYNEQFF
14 TRBJ1-2 TRBV9 - TRBD1 TGTGCCAGCAGCGCCGAGACAGGGAGCTATGGCTACACCTTC CASSAETGSYGYTF
16 TRBJ1-2 TRBV12-3/TRBV12-4 few - TGTGCCAGCAGTCCCTTCAGGGCCCCAGGCGACTATGGCTACACCTTC CASSPFRAPGDYGYTF
14 TRBJ1-3 TRBV7-2 - - TGTGCCAGCAGCTTAGACGCGGGAGGAGACACCATATATTTT CASSLDAGGDTIYF
15 TRBJ1-1 TRBV5-1 few - TGCGCCAGCAGCTTGGAGGGCAGGGCTAACACTGAAGCTTTCTTT CASSLEGRANTEAFF
11 TRBJ2-1 TRBV5-6 - - TGTGCCAGCAGCTTGGGGGGGTGGCAGTTCTTC CASSLGGWQFF
15 TRBJ1-1 TRBV7-2 few - TGTGCCAGCAGCCAGTCCCGGGACGGGAACACTGAAGCTTTCTTT CASSQSRDGNTEAFF
17 TRBJ2-3 TRBV28 - TRBD2 TGTGCCAGCAGCCTAGCGGGGGGGCTTTGGAACACAGATACGCAGTATTTT CASSLAGGLWNTDTQYF
12 TRBJ2-1 TRBV12-3/TRBV12-4 few - TGTGCCAGCAGTTTCGGACCGTTTGAGCAGTTCTTC CASSFGPFEQFF
15 TRBJ2-7 TRBV4-1 - - TGCGCCAGCAGCCAACAGGAAGGTGCCTCCTACGAGCAGTACTTC CASSQQEGASYEQYF
13 TRBJ2-5 TRBV7-9 - TRBD2 TGTGCCTCCCGGGGGGGCAGCGGCAAGACCCAGTACTTC CASRGGSGKTQYF
16 TRBJ2-7 TRBV7-9 - - TGTGCCAGCAGCCCGCCGGGGACACTGGGTCTGAGCGAGCAGTACTTC CASSPPGTLGLSEQYF
15 TRBJ2-3 TRBV11-1 - TRBD2 TGTGCCAGCAGCCTAAGGACTAGCAGAGCAGATACGCAGTATTTT CASSLRTSRADTQYF
15 TRBJ1-2 TRBV6-2/TRBV6-3 - - TGTGCCAGCAGTTCCCCCAGCAGGGCTAACCATGGCTACACCTTC CASSSPSRANHGYTF
14 TRBJ1-2 TRBV12-3/TRBV12-4 - TRBD1 TGTGCCAGCAGCCGAGGGGGCCCAGGGTATGGCTACACCTTC CASSRGGPGYGYTF
13 TRBJ2-7 TRBV6-6 many - TGTGCCAGCAGTTCATCTTACGGCGACGAGCAGTACTTC CASSSSYGDEQYF
15 TRBJ2-7 TRBV10-3 few - TGTGCCATCAGTGCGATGACGGGGGGCCATTACGAGCAGTACTTC CAISAMTGGHYEQYF
13 TRBJ1-1 TRBV5-1 many - TGCGCCAGCAGCAGCGGACTGAACACTGAAGCTTTCTTT CASSSGLNTEAFF
13 TRBJ2-5 TRBV3-1 - - TGTGCCAGCTTCCGGACTGGACAAGAGACCCAGTACTTC CASFRTGQETQYF
16 TRBJ2-7 TRBV23-1 - - TGCGCCAGCAGTCAATCCGTTAGTGGGACTCCCTACGAGCAGTACTTC CASSQSVSGTPYEQYF
14 TRBJ1-1 TRBV3-1 - - TGTGCCAGCAGCCAAGAGGGCAGAAGAGAAGAAGCTTTCTTT CASSQEGRREEAFF
15 TRBJ2-7 TRBV15 many - TGTGCCACCAGCAGAGTCGACAGTGCATCCTACGAGCAGTACTTC CATSRVDSASYEQYF
15 TRBJ1-5 TRBV4-2 - TRBD1 TGTGCCAGCAGCCTGGGACAGCTTAGCAATCAGCCCCAGCATTTT CASSLGQLSNQPQHF
15 TRBJ2-7 TRBV12-3/TRBV12-4 - TRBD2 TGTGCCAGCGGCTCGCCCACGGGGGGGCGCTACGAGCAGTACTTC CASGSPTGGRYEQYF
15 TRBJ2-1 TRBV5-1 - - TGCGCCAGCAGCTTACTCTTGACTCGCCCCAATGAGCAGTTCTTC CASSLLLTRPNEQFF
16 TRBJ2-2 TRBV28 many - TGTGCCAGCACCCACTCCGACCGCCCGAACACCGGGGAGCTGTTTTTT CASTHSDRPNTGELFF
15 TRBJ2-5 TRBV9 many - TGTGCCAGCAGCGTAGCTACCGGGGGCCAAGAGACCCAGTACTTC CASSVATGGQETQYF
15 TRBJ2-7 TRBV18 - - TGTGCCAGCTCACGGGGGGGCCCGAGCTCCTACGAGCAGTACTTC CASSRGGPSSYEQYF
15 TRBJ2-5 TRBV5-1 many TRBD1 TGCGCCAGCAGCACGGGACAGGGGAGAGGGGAGACCCAGTACTTC CASSTGQGRGETQYF
14 TRBJ1-1 TRBV7-9 once - TGTGCCAGCAGCCCGACGGCTCCGAACACTGAAGCTTTCTTT CASSPTAPNTEAFF